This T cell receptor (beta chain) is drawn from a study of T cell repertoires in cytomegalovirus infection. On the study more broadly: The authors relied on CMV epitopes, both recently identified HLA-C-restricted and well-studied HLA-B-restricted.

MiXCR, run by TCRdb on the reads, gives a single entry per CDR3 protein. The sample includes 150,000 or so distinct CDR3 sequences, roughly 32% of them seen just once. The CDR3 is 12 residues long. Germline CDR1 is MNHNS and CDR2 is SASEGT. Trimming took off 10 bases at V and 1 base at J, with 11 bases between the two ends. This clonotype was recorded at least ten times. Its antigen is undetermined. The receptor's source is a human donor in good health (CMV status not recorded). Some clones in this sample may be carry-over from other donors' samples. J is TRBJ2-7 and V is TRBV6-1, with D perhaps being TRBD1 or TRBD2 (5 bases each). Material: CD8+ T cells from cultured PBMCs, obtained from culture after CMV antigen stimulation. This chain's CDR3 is CATGTASYEQYF. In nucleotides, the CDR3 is TGTGCCACCGGGACGGCTTCCTACGAGCAGTACTTC.